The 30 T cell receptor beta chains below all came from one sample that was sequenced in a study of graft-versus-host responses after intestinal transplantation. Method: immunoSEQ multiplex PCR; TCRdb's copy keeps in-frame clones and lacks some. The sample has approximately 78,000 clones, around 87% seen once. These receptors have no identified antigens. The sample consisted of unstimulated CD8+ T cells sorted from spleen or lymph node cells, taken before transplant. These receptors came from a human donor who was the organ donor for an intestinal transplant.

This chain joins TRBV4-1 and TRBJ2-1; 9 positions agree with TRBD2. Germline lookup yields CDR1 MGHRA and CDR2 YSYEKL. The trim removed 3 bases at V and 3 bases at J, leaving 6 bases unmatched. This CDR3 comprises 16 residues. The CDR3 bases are TGCGCCAGCAGCCACATGGGACTAGCCTTCTACAATGAGCAGTTCTTC. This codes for CASSHMGLAFYNEQFF.

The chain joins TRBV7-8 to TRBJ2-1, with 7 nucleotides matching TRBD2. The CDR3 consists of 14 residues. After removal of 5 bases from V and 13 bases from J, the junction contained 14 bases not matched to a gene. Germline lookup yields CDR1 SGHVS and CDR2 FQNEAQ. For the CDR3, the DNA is TGTGCCAGCAGCCCAGAAATAACACGGGAGGAACAGTTCTTC. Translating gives CASSPEITREEQFF.

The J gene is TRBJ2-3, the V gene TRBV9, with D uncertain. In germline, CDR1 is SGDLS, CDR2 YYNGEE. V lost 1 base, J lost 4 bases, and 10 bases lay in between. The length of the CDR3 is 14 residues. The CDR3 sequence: CASSVYDQPDTQYF. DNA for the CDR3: TGTGCCAGCAGCGTATACGATCAGCCAGATACGCAGTATTTT.

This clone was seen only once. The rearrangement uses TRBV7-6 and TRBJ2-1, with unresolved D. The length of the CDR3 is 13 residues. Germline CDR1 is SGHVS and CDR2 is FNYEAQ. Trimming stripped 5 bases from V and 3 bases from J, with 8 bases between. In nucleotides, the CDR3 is TGTGCCAGCAGCCCCCCCGACTACAATGAGCAGTTCTTC. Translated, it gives CASSPPDYNEQFF.

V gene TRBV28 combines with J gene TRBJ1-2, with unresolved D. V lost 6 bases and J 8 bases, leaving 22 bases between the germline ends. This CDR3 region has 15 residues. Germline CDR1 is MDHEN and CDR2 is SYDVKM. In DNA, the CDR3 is TGTGCCAGCAGCTCGGCCCCCCCCCGGGTCGGCGGCTACACCTTC. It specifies CASSSAPPRVGGYTF.

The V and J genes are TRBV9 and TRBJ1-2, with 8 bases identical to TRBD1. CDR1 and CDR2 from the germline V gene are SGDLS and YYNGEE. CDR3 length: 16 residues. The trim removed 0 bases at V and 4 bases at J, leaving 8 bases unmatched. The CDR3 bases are TGTGCCAGCAGCGTAGCTATAGTTCAGGGGGCCTATGGCTACACCTTC. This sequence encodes CASSVAIVQGAYGYTF. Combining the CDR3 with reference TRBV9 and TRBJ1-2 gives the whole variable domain DSGVTQTPKHLITATGQRVTLRCSPRSGDLSVYWYQQSLDQGLQFLIQYYNGEERAKGNILERFSAQQFPDLHSELNLSSLELGDSALYFCASSVAIVQGAYGYTFGSGTRLTVV.

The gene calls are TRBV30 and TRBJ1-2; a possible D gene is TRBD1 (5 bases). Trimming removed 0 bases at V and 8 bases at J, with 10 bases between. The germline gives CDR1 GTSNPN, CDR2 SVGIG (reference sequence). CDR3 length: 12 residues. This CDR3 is CAWSVLGGGYTF. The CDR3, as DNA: TGTGCCTGGAGTGTACTCGGGGGAGGCTACACCTTC.

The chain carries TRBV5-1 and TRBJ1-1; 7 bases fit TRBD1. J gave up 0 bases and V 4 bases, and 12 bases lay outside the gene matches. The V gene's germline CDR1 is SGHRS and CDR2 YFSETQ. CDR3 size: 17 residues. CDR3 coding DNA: TGCGCCAGCAGCCCCAGTGACAGGGAGGTGATGAACACTGAAGCTTTCTTT. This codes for CASSPSDREVMNTEAFF.

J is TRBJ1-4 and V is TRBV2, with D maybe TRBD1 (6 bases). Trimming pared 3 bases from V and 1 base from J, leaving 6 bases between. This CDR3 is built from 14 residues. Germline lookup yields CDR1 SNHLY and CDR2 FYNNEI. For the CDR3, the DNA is TGTGCCAGCAGTGAGGACAGAACTAATGAAAAACTGTTTTTT. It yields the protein CASSEDRTNEKLFF.

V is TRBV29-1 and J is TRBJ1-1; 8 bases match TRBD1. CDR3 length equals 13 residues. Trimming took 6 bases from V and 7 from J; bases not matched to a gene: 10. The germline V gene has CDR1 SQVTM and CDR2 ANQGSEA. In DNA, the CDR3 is TGCAGCGTCCAAACAGGGGGTTCGGGTGAAGCTTTCTTT. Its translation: CSVQTGGSGEAFF.

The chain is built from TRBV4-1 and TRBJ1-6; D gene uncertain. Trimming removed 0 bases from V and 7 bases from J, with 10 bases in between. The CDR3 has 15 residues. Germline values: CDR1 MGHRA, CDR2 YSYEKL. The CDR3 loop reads CASSQEGRKNSPLHF. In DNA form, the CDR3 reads TGCGCCAGCAGCCAAGAAGGACGGAAAAATTCACCCCTCCACTTT.

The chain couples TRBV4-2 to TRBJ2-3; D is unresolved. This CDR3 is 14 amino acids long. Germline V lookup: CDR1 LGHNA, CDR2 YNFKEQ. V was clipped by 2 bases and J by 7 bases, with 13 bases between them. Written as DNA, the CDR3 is TGTGCCAGCAGCCAATCGCCGGGCGGCTATACGCAGTATTTT. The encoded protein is CASSQSPGGYTQYF.

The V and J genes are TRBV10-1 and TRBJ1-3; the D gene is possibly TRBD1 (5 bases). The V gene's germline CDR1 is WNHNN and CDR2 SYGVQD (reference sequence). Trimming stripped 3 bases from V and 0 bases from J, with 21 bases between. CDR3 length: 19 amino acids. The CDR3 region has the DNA TGCGCCAGCAGTGACTCCAGAGAACCGGGACGGCTCTCTGGAAACACCATATATTTT. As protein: CASSDSREPGRLSGNTIYF.

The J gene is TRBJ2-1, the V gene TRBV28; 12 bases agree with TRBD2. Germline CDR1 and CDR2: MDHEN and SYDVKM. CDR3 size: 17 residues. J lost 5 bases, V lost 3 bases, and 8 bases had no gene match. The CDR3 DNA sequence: TGTGCCAGCAGTTTGCCTTCCCTAGCGGGGGGGCACAATGAGCAGTTCTTC. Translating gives CASSLPSLAGGHNEQFF.

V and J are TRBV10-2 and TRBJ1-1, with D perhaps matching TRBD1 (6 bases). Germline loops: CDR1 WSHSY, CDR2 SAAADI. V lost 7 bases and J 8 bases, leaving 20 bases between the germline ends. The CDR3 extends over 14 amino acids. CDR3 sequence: CASTPPWGRGEAFF. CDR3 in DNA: TGCGCCAGCACCCCGCCGTGGGGCAGGGGCGAAGCTTTCTTT.

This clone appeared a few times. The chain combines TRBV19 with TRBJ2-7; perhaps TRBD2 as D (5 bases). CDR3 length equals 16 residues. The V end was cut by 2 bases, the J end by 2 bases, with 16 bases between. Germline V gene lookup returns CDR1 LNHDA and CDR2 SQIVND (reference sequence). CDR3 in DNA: TGTGCCAGTAGTATATCCGGCGGACTTCTAACCTACGAGCAGTACTTC. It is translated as CASSISGGLLTYEQYF.

CDR3 sequence reads: CASSPPDRANEQFF. As DNA, the CDR3 is TGTGCCAGCAGCCCCCCGGACAGGGCGAATGAGCAGTTCTTC. V and J are TRBV11-3 and TRBJ2-1, with 8 bases aligning to TRBD1. Per the germline V gene, CDR1 is SGHNT and CDR2 is YENEEA. Trimming took 5 bases from V and 7 from J; bases not matched to a gene: 7. This CDR3 comprises 14 residues.

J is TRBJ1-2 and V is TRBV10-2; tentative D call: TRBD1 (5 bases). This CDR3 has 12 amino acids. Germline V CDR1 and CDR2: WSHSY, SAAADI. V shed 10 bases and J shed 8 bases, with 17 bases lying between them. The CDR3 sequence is CATRGVRRGYTF. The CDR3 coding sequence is TGCGCCACCCGGGGGGTCCGGCGGGGCTACACCTTC.

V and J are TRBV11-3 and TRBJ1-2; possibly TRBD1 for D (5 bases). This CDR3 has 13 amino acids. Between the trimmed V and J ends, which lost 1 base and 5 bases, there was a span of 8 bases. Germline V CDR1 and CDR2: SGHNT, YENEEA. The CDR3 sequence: CASSLGEGYGYTF. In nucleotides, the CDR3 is TGTGCCAGCAGCTTAGGGGAGGGGTATGGCTACACCTTC.

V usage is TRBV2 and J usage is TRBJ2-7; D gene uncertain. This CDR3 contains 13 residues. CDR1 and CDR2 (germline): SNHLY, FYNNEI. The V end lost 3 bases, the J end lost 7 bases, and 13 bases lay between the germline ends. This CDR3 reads CASSDVLRAEQYF. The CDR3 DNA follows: TGTGCCAGCAGTGATGTGCTACGAGCAGAGCAGTACTTC.

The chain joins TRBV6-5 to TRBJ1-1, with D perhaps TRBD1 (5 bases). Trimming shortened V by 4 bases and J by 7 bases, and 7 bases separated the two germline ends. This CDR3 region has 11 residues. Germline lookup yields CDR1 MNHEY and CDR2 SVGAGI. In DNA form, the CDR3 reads TGTGCCAGCAGTTTTGGGGGTGAAGCTTTCTTT. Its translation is CASSFGGEAFF.

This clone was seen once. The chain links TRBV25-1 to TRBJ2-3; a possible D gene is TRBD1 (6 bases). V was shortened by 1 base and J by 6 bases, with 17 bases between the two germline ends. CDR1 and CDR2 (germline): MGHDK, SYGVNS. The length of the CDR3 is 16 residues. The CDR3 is CASSEWGHHLLDTQYF. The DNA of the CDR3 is TGTGCCAGCAGTGAATGGGGACACCATCTGTTGGATACGCAGTATTTT.

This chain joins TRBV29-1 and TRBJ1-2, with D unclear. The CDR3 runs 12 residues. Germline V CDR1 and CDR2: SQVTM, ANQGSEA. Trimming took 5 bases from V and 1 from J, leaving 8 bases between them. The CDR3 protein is CSVSSFNYGYTF. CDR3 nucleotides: TGCAGCGTTTCGTCTTTTAACTATGGCTACACCTTC.

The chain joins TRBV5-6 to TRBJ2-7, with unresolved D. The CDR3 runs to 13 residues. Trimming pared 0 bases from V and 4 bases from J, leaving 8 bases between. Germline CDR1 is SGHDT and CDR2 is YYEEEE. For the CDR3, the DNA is TGTGCCAGCAGCTTGGTTAGGGCGTACGAGCAGTACTTC. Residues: CASSLVRAYEQYF. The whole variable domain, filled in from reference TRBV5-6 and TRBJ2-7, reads DAGVTQSPTHLIKTRGQQVTLRCSPKSGHDTVSWYQQALGQGPQFIFQYYEEEERQRGNFPDRFSGHQFPNYSSELNVNALLLGDSALYLCASSLVRAYEQYFGPGTRLTVT.

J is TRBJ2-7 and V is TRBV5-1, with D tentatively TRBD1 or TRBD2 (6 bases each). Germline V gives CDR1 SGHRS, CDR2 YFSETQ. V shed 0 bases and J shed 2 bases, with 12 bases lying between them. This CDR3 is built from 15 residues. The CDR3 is CASSLEGGITYEQYF. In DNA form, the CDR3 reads TGCGCCAGCAGCTTGGAGGGGGGTATAACCTACGAGCAGTACTTC.

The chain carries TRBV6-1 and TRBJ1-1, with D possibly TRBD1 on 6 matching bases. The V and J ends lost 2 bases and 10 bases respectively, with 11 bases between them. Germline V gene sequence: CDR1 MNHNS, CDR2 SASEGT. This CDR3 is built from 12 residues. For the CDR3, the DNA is TGTGCCAGCAGTGAAAAAAGGGGGAGAGCTTTCTTT. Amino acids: CASSEKRGRAFF.

In nucleotides, the CDR3 is TGTGCCAGCAGCTACGGGACAGTATACGAGCAGTACTTC. The encoded protein is CASSYGTVYEQYF. The rearrangement links TRBV7-9 to TRBJ2-7; TRBD1 matches 7 bases. This CDR3 is built from 13 residues. Per the germline V gene, CDR1 is SEHNR and CDR2 is FQNEAQ (reference sequence). J lost 4 bases, V lost 4 bases, and 4 bases had no gene match.

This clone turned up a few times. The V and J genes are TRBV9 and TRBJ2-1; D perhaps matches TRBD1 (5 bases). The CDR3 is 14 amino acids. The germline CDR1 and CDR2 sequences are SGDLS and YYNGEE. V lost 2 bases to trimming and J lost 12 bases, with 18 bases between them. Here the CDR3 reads CASSVSTGPEGQFF. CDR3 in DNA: TGTGCCAGCAGCGTTTCTACAGGCCCTGAAGGGCAGTTCTTC.

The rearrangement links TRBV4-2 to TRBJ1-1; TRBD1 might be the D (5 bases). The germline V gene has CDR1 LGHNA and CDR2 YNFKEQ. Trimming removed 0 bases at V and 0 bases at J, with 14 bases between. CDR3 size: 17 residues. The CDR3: CASSQDPQGVMNTEAFF. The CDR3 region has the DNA TGTGCCAGCAGCCAAGATCCCCAAGGGGTCATGAACACTGAAGCTTTCTTT.

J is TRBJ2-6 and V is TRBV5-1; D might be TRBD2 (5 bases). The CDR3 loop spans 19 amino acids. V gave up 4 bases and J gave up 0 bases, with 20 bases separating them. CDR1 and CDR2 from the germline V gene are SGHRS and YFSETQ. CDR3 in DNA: TGCGCCAGCAGCCTAAAAAGTAGCACCACTAGCTCTGGGGCCAACGTCCTGACTTTC. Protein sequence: CASSLKSSTTSSGANVLTF.